This T cell receptor beta chain is drawn from a study of blood T cell repertoires in COVID-19. Study-wide background: Sites in the United States, Italy and Spain provided acute and convalescent COVID-19 samples. The cDNA or gDNA used as material had been derived from T cells, B-cell-depleted T cells, or PBMCs.

The junction had 8 bases not matched to a gene; V was cut back by 8 bases and J by 3 bases. This CDR3 spans 15 amino acids. The V gene's germline CDR1 is MNHEY and CDR2 SVGAGI. Original processing methods: Reference gene primer amplification gave nucleated cell count estimates. Libraries were prepared by immunoSEQ multiplex PCR; TCRdb keeps only in-frame clonotypes and omits some of them. V, J and clone size are taken as reported in that table, and D and trimming were inferred from the DNA itself. Here the sample spans 80,000 to 100,000 clones, approximately 86% being singletons. The chain joins TRBV6-5 to TRBJ2-1; 9 bases are shared with TRBD2. Material: peripheral blood. This TCR came from a woman at least 80 years old with acute or convalescent COVID-19. CDR3 amino acids: CASHRGGALYNEQFF. The CDR3 DNA is TGTGCCAGCCACCGCGGGGGGGCTCTCTACAATGAGCAGTTCTTC.